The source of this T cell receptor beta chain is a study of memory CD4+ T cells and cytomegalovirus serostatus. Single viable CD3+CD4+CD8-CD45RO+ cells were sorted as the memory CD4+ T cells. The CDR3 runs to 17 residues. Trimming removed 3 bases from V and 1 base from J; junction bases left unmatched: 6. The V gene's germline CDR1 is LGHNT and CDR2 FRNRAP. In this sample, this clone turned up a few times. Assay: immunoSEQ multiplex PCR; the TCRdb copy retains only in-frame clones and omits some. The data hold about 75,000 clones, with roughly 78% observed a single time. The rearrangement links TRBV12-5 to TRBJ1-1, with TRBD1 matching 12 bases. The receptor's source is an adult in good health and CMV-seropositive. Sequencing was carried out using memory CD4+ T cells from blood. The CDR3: CASGLRLGQGANTEAFF. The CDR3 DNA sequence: TGTGCTAGTGGTTTACGTCTGGGACAGGGGGCGAACACTGAAGCTTTCTTT. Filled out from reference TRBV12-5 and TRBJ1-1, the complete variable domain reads DARVTQTPRHKVTEMGQEVTMRCQPILGHNTVFWYRQTMMQGLELLAYFRNRAPLDDSGMPKDRFSAEMPDATLATLKIQPSEPRDSAVYFCASGLRLGQGANTEAFFGQGTRLTVV.